Listed below are T cell receptor beta chains from one sample, sequenced in a study of tumor and adjacent non-tumor tissue in lung cancer. MiXCR was run by TCRdb on the multiplex PCR reads, yielding one entry per CDR3 protein. The data show about 44,000 distinct CDR3 sequences, roughly 62% seen once. Sequenced: distant non-tumor lung tissue. These receptors were collected from a middle-aged woman with non-small cell lung cancer. Both conserved end residues are part of each CDR3. The order of the fields is J gene, CDR3 length, V gene, D gene, clone size, CDR3 DNA, CDR3 protein. The D gene is left open where the match is weak. Rows give clone size only sometimes, using once, few, many, or a class for an expanded clone.

>TRBJ2-5|15|TRBV7-8|NA|NA
TGTGCCAGCAGCTTATCAGGGACACCCGAAGAGACCCAGTACTTC
CASSLSGTPEETQYF
>TRBJ2-3|15|TRBV5-1|TRBD1|NA
TGCGCCAGCAGCTTTTTGACAGGGGAGGTAGATGCGCAGTATTTT
CASSFLTGEVDAQYF
>TRBJ1-6|15|TRBV20-1|NA|once
TGCAGTGCTCCTAGTGAGAGCTCCTATAATTCACCCCTCCACTTT
CSAPSESSYNSPLHF
>TRBJ2-1|19|TRBV11-2|NA|NA
TGTGCCAGCAGCTTAGCTGGGGGGAATCAGAGCGAAGTTTACAATGAGCAGTTCTTC
CASSLAGGNQSEVYNEQFF
>TRBJ2-5|16|TRBV11-2|NA|medium-sized
TGTGCCAGCAGCTTCACAAACGTGGGGATCGGAGAGACCCAGTACTTC
CASSFTNVGIGETQYF
>TRBJ2-3|14|TRBV7-2|TRBD2|NA
TGTGCCAGCAGCTTAATCGGGGGGACAGATACGCAGTATTTT
CASSLIGGTDTQYF
>TRBJ2-5|13|TRBV29-1|NA|NA
TGCAGCGTTGAGCACTGGGGACGGGAGACCCAGTACTTC
CSVEHWGRETQYF
>TRBJ2-1|16|TRBV11-2|NA|NA
TGTGCCAGCAGCCCCCAATTTGGGAATCCGTACAATGAGCAGTTCTTC
CASSPQFGNPYNEQFF
>TRBJ2-1|17|TRBV7-9|TRBD2|once
TGTGCCAGCTACGGGACTATCGGGGGGGCGCCCTACAATGAGCACTTCTTC
CASYGTIGGAPYNEHFF
>TRBJ1-1|18|TRBV6-5|NA|NA
TGTGCAAGCAGTTACTCGTGGGGGCATGCTAGGCGGAACACTGAAGCTTTCTTT
CASSYSWGHARRNTEAFF
>TRBJ2-1|15|TRBV28|NA|NA
TGTGCCAGCAGCTACGGACGGGGCATAACGGATGAGCAGTTCTTC
CASSYGRGITDEQFF
>TRBJ1-1|14|TRBV28|NA|NA
TGTGCCAGCAGTTTGAGTCAACTTAACACTGAAGCTTTCTTT
CASSLSQLNTEAFF
>TRBJ1-2|14|TRBV29-1|NA|NA
TGCAGCGTGGACGACGTGGCAGGGTTGGGCGGCTACACCTTC
CSVDDVAGLGGYTF
>TRBJ1-1|14|TRBV11-3|NA|NA
TGTGCCAGCAGATTACACAGAAGGGACACTGAAGCTTCCTTT
CASRLHRRDTEASF
>TRBJ1-1|16|TRBV6-2/TRBV6-3|NA|NA
TGTGCCAGCAGTTATTCAACGACAGAAATGAACAGTGAAGCTTCCTTT
CASSYSTTEMNSEASF
>TRBJ2-7|11|TRBV5-6|NA|NA
TGTGCCAGCAGCCTGACGAGGGAACAGTACTTC
CASSLTREQYF
>TRBJ2-7|14|TRBV11-3|TRBD1|medium-sized
TGTGCCAGCAGCTCCCGGGACAGGGACACGGAGCAGTACTTC
CASSSRDRDTEQYF
>TRBJ2-7|15|TRBV11-2|NA|few
TGTGCTAGCAGCTTAGAATTACAGGGTTCTCATGAGCTGTACTTC
CASSLELQGSHELYF
>TRBJ1-2|17|TRBV28|TRBD1|NA
TGTGTCAGCAGTTCAACCACAACACGGGACAGGGGTCGCGGCTACACCTTC
CVSSSTTTRDRGRGYTF
>TRBJ1-4|15|TRBV6-1|NA|many
TGTGCCAGCAGTGAAGTGTACAAACATAATGAAAAACTGTTTTTT
CASSEVYKHNEKLFF
>TRBJ1-2|16|TRBV4-1|NA|once
TGCGCCAGCGGCCAAACCATCAACAGGGCTCCCTATGGCTACACATTC
CASGQTINRAPYGYTF
>TRBJ2-7|15|TRBV6-1|TRBD1|many
TGTGCCATAGGACAGGGTAGAGGCTTTAGCTACGAGCAGTACTTC
CAIGQGRGFSYEQYF
>TRBJ2-7|17|TRBV11-2|NA|few
TGTGCCAGCAGCTCACCCGGTCAAGCGGGTTCCTCCTACGAGCAGTACTTC
CASSSPGQAGSSYEQYF
>TRBJ2-7|15|TRBV10-1|NA|many
TGCGCCAGCAGTGACAGTGGACTATCTCGGTACGAGCAGTACTTC
CASSDSGLSRYEQYF
>TRBJ2-7|14|TRBV10-2|TRBD2|NA
TGTGCCAGCAAATTGACGCATAGCGGGGGCGAGCAGTACTTC
CASKLTHSGGEQYF
>TRBJ1-5|15|TRBV18|NA|NA
TGTACCAGCTCACCATCTGACTCTTATGGTCAGCCCCAGCATTTT
CTSSPSDSYGQPQHF
>TRBJ2-1|17|TRBV5-6|NA|few
TGTGCCAGCAGCTTGGAGAGGGTCGCAGGCTCCTACAATGAGCAGTTCTTC
CASSLERVAGSYNEQFF
>TRBJ1-3|12|TRBV7-9|NA|many
TGTGCCAGCAGTTTATCATTGGACACCATATATTTT
CASSLSLDTIYF
>TRBJ2-7|15|TRBV7-8|NA|many
TGTGCCAGCAGCTTAGGCCCTCTTTCCCTCTACGAGCAGTACTTC
CASSLGPLSLYEQYF
>TRBJ2-2|14|TRBV28|NA|NA
TGTGCCAGCATGGAACGGACGAACACCGGGGAGTCGTTTTTT
CASMERTNTGESFF
>TRBJ2-1|15|TRBV12-3/TRBV12-4|NA|NA
TGTGCCCGCAGTTTAGTGGCCCCCAGAGGGGATGGGCAGTTCTTC
CARSLVAPRGDGQFF
>TRBJ2-5|13|TRBV20-1|NA|many
TGCAGTGCCCCCAGTGGTGGGGGAGAGACCCAGTACTTC
CSAPSGGGETQYF
>TRBJ2-5|11|TRBV29-1|NA|NA
TGCAGCGGAGAGGGGGAGGCGACCCAGTGCTTC
CSGEGEATQCF
>TRBJ1-5|13|TRBV11-3|NA|NA
TGTGGCAGCAGCCTCGGGCCTAATCAGCCCCACCATTTT
CGSSLGPNQPHHF
>TRBJ1-1|16|TRBV6-6|NA|medium-sized
TGTGCCAGCAGTTACTCCCCCCACCGAACGGACACTGAAGCTTTCTTT
CASSYSPHRTDTEAFF
>TRBJ2-7|17|TRBV11-2|TRBD2|NA
TGTGCCAGCAGCTTGACTAGCGGGGAGGGGGGGGGCTACGAGCAGTACTTC
CASSLTSGEGGGYEQYF
>TRBJ2-6|16|TRBV11-2|NA|NA
TGCGCCAGCAGCTGGTCAGACCTCTCTGGGGCCGACATCCTGACTTTC
CASSWSDLSGADILTF
>TRBJ2-1|15|TRBV24-1|TRBD2|NA
TGTGCCACCAGTGAACTTAGCGGGGGGGCCCACGATCAGTTCTTC
CATSELSGGAHDQFF
>TRBJ2-1|14|TRBV4-1|NA|medium-sized
TGCGCCAGCAGCCAGGGGAGTAGGAGCGATGAGCAGTTCTTC
CASSQGSRSDEQFF
>TRBJ1-3|12|TRBV11-2|NA|once
TGTGCCAGCAGCTTAGAACCGAACACCATATGTTTT
CASSLEPNTICF
>TRBJ1-2|14|TRBV5-5|NA|NA
TGTGCCAGCAGCGCAACGGCGGGGGGGGGTGGCTACACCTTC
CASSATAGGGGYTF
>TRBJ2-7|11|TRBV29-1|NA|once
TGCAGAGTTCTTACATCCTACGAGCAGTACTTC
CRVLTSYEQYF
>TRBJ1-1|13|TRBV6-1|NA|many
TGTGCCAGCAGTGGGTTCTACGCGATGAGTGCTTTCTTT
CASSGFYAMSAFF
>TRBJ2-1|13|TRBV6-1|TRBD1|NA
TGTATCAGCAGGGGGACAGTTAGCAATGAGCAGTTCTTC
CISRGTVSNEQFF
>TRBJ2-7|16|TRBV20-1|NA|NA
TGCTGTGCTAGAGCCCTGGGGACTCCTGTGATTGGCGAGCAGTACTTC
CCARALGTPVIGEQYF
>TRBJ2-3|16|TRBV6-1|TRBD1|NA
TGTGCCAGCAAAGAACGTCGGACAGGGCGCACAGATACGCAGTATTTT
CASKERRTGRTDTQYF
>TRBJ1-4|16|TRBV7-9|NA|few
TGTGCCAGCAGCTTAGGGGGTCAGGCCTTTCGCGAAAAACTGTTTTTT
CASSLGGQAFREKLFF
>TRBJ2-3|16|TRBV11-3|NA|once
TGTGCCAGCAGCTTAGACCTGGCGGGCCCCGCAGATACGCAGTATTTT
CASSLDLAGPADTQYF
>TRBJ2-7|11|TRBV4-1|NA|NA
TGCGCCAGCAGCCATGTGGGCAATGAGTACTTC
CASSHVGNEYF
>TRBJ1-2|14|TRBV4-1|NA|many
TGCGCCAGCAGCCATGGGGGAGGTGAATATGGCTACACCTTC
CASSHGGGEYGYTF
>TRBJ2-2|13|TRBV4-2|NA|once
TGTGCCAGCAGGGGGGCTCCCCATGGGGAGCTGTTGTTT
CASRGAPHGELLF